These T cell receptor beta chains were read from a single sample in a study of T cells in Graves' hyperthyroidism and ophthalmopathy. TCRdb re-called the multiplex PCR reads through MiXCR, storing one row per CDR3 protein. The data show about 570,000 distinct CDR3 sequences, 35% to 55% seen once. The specimen sequenced was peripheral blood or thyroid tissue (not recorded which). These receptors came from an adult woman with Graves' disease, either hyperthyroidism or ophthalmopathy (not recorded which). Each CDR3 is given with its conserved first and last residue. D genes are given only for firm matches. Expanded clones get a size class; other rows say once, few or many, or leave the size out.

V gene	J gene	D gene	clone size	CDR3 protein	CDR3 DNA
TRBV6-1	TRBJ1-2	TRBD1	many	CASNIRTGGNSLGYGYTF	TGTGCCAGCAATATTCGGACAGGAGGAAATTCGCTAGGCTATGGCTACACCTTC
TRBV28	TRBJ1-4	-	-	CASSLSPHPTNEKLFF	TGTGCCAGCAGTTTATCCCCCCATCCAACTAATGAAAAACTGTTTTTT
TRBV6-4	TRBJ1-2	-	few	CASSVVGGGGYTF	TGTGCCAGCAGCGTTGTAGGGGGTGGGGGCTACACCTTC
TRBV7-3	TRBJ2-3	TRBD1	-	CASSLGQGAAQYF	TGTGCCAGCAGCCTAGGGCAGGGGGCCGCGCAGTATTTT
TRBV25-1	TRBJ2-5	TRBD1	few	CASSARDRGGQETQYF	TGTGCCAGCAGTGCCCGGGACAGGGGAGGCCAAGAGACCCAGTACTTC
TRBV19	TRBJ2-5	-	many	CASMSWTQETQYF	TGTGCCAGCATGTCTTGGACCCAAGAGACCCAGTACTTC
TRBV28	TRBJ1-1	-	few	CASKRGSGRTEAFF	TGTGCCAGCAAACGGGGCTCGGGCCGTACTGAAGCTTTCTTT
TRBV29-1	TRBJ2-1	TRBD2	-	CSVGTSGRVFGEQFF	TGCAGCGTCGGGACTAGCGGGAGAGTTTTTGGTGAGCAGTTCTTC
TRBV20-1	TRBJ1-2	-	-	CSAQRTANYGYTF	TGCAGTGCGCAGAGGACAGCAAACTATGGCTACACCTTC
TRBV9	TRBJ1-4	-	-	CASSDRTATTNEKLFF	TGTGCCAGCAGCGATCGGACAGCTACAACTAATGAAAAACTGTTTTTT
TRBV12-3/TRBV12-4	TRBJ1-6	-	few	CASSFVFGDSPLHF	TGTGCCAGCAGTTTTGTTTTTGGGGACTCACCCCTCCACTTT
TRBV19	TRBJ1-5	-	few	CASSIRTELNQPQHF	TGTGCCAGTAGTATCAGGACCGAGTTGAATCAGCCCCAGCATTTT
TRBV30	TRBJ1-2	-	-	CAWSEVYGYTF	TGTGCCTGGAGTGAGGTATATGGCTACACCTTC
TRBV7-2	TRBJ1-6	-	many	CASSLQGISSPLHF	TGTGCCAGCAGCTTACAGGGTATCTCTTCACCCCTCCACTTT
TRBV5-4	TRBJ1-2	-	many	CASSKNRVYGYTF	TGTGCCAGCAGTAAAAACAGGGTATATGGCTACACCTTC
TRBV29-1	TRBJ2-7	-	many	CSVVLVSSDEQYF	TGCAGCGTTGTATTAGTTTCTTCGGACGAGCAGTACTTC
TRBV20-1	TRBJ2-5	-	many	CSARTGRETQYF	TGCAGTGCTAGGACCGGGCGCGAGACCCAGTACTTC
TRBV4-1	TRBJ2-7	-	few	CASSQDTGGEQYF	TGCGCCAGCAGCCAAGATACGGGTGGGGAGCAGTACTTC
TRBV29-1	TRBJ1-1	-	many	CSVEGGAGTEAFF	TGCAGCGTTGAAGGGGGTGCGGGCACTGAAGCTTTCTTT
TRBV19	TRBJ1-5	-	many	CASTGRWNQPQHF	TGTGCCAGTACGGGCAGATGGAATCAGCCCCAGCATTTT
TRBV10-3	TRBJ1-6	-	-	CAISASSVQGESPLHF	TGTGCCATCAGTGCGTCTTCTGTCCAGGGCGAATCACCCCTCCACTTT
TRBV10-2	TRBJ2-7	-	many	CASRGVSGEQYF	TGCGCCAGCAGGGGGGTTTCCGGCGAGCAGTACTTC
TRBV12-3/TRBV12-4	TRBJ1-2	TRBD1	-	CASSWPGQGALKGYTF	TGTGCCAGCAGTTGGCCGGGACAGGGAGCTCTAAAAGGCTACACCTTC
TRBV6-5	TRBJ2-7	-	few	CASSFGAFYGQYF	TGTGCCAGCAGTTTCGGGGCCTTCTACGGGCAGTACTTC
TRBV7-2	TRBJ1-1	-	-	CASSLASGSGVTEAFF	TGTGCCAGCAGCTTAGCTAGCGGTTCCGGGGTAACTGAAGCTTTCTTT
TRBV11-2	TRBJ1-5	-	-	CASSGLLGSNQPQHF	TGTGCCAGCAGCGGCCTATTGGGGAGCAATCAGCCCCAGCATTTT
TRBV7-2	TRBJ1-6	-	few	CASSFLDSSSPLHF	TGTGCCAGCAGCTTTTTGGACAGTTCCTCACCCCTCCACTTT
TRBV4-1	TRBJ2-7	-	once	CASSQGEGAYEQYF	TGCGCCAGCAGCCAAGGGGAAGGGGCGTACGAGCAGTACTTC
TRBV6-5	TRBJ2-7	TRBD1	many	CASSYGVGTVSYEQYF	TGTGCCAGCAGTTACGGCGTGGGGACAGTATCCTACGAGCAGTACTTC
TRBV4-2	TRBJ2-7	-	few	CASSQVVKLGATPRGEQYF	TGTGCCAGCAGCCAAGTTGTAAAATTGGGAGCGACCCCACGCGGCGAGCAGTACTTC
TRBV4-1	TRBJ2-7	TRBD1	many	CASSHPGQGIWEQYF	TGCGCCAGCAGCCACCCGGGACAGGGGATTTGGGAGCAGTACTTC
TRBV11-2	TRBJ2-7	TRBD2	many	CASSPTGGSSYEQYF	TGTGCCAGCAGCCCCACCGGGGGGAGCTCCTACGAGCAGTACTTC
TRBV5-1	TRBJ1-2	-	many	CASSSEGGLGYGYTF	TGCGCCAGCAGCTCGGAGGGGGGGCTCGGCTATGGCTACACCTTC
TRBV7-9	TRBJ2-5	-	few	CASSLSGRGETQYF	TGTGCCAGCAGCTTAAGTGGGAGAGGTGAGACCCAGTACTTC
TRBV9	TRBJ2-5	TRBD2	many	CASSVTSGSQETQYF	TGTGCCAGCAGCGTGACTAGCGGGAGCCAAGAGACCCAGTACTTC
TRBV2	TRBJ1-2	TRBD1	-	CASTWDPQGSDYGYTF	TGTGCCAGCACCTGGGACCCACAGGGGTCGGACTATGGCTACACCTTC
TRBV7-2	TRBJ2-5	TRBD2	many	CASSLTSGTQETQYF	TGTGCCAGCAGCTTGACTAGCGGGACTCAAGAGACCCAGTACTTC
TRBV20-1	TRBJ1-1	-	-	CSARLQGRANTEAFF	TGCAGTGCTAGGTTGCAGGGACGGGCGAACACTGAAGCTTTCTTT
TRBV19	TRBJ1-1	-	-	CASSTRRTALF	TGTGCCAGTAGCACAAGACGGACAGCTTTATTT
TRBV11-2	TRBJ2-5	TRBD1	many	CASSSPETGIKETQYF	TGTGCCAGCAGCTCCCCCGAGACAGGGATTAAAGAGACCCAGTACTTC
TRBV5-5	TRBJ1-1	-	-	CASSLVGRGAFF	TGTGCCAGCAGCTTAGTTGGCAGGGGAGCTTTCTTT
TRBV9	TRBJ2-7	TRBD2	many	CASSVGGNSYEQYF	TGTGCCAGCAGCGTGGGAGGGAACTCCTACGAGCAGTACTTC
TRBV7-6	TRBJ2-7	-	few	CASSLSQVGDEQYF	TGTGCCAGCAGCTTGAGTCAGGTGGGGGACGAGCAGTACTTC
TRBV6-1	TRBJ2-7	TRBD2	many	CASSIAGGSSDEQYF	TGTGCCAGCAGCATAGCGGGAGGGTCCTCCGACGAGCAGTACTTC
TRBV25-1	TRBJ1-4	TRBD1	-	CACSASDRVEKLFF	TGTGCCTGCAGTGCCTCGGACAGGGTTGAAAAACTGTTTTTT